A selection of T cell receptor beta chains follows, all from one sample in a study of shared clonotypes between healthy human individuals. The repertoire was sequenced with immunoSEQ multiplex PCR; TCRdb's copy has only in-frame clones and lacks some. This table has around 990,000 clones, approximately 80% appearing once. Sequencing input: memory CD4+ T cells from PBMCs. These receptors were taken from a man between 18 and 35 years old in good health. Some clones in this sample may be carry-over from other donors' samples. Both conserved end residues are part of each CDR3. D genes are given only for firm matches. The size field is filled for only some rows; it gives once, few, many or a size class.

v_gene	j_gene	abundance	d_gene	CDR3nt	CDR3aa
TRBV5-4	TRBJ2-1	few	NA	TGTGCCAGCAGGGGAAATACCTACAATGAGCAGTTCTTC	CASRGNTYNEQFF
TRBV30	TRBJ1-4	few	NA	TGTGCCTGGAGTAGGTCCCGGAGGGATGAAAAACTGTTTTTT	CAWSRSRRDEKLFF
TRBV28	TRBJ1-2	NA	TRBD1	TGTGCCAGCAGATTTCCGCCCGGGGACAGGGGCAAAAATGGCTACACCTTC	CASRFPPGDRGKNGYTF
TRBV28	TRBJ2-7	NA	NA	TGTGCCAGCAGCCCGATCAGCTCCTACGAGCAGTACTTC	CASSPISSYEQYF
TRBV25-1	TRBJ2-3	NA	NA	TGTGCCAGCACCCCAGGGGCAGACACAGATACGCAGTATTTT	CASTPGADTDTQYF
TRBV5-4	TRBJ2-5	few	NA	TGTGCCAGCAGCTTAGCGGCCGCGCAAAAAGAGACCCAGTACTTC	CASSLAAAQKETQYF
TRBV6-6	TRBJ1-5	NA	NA	TGTGCCAGCGACGACTCCACATTTGGGACGGCCCAGCATTTT	CASDDSTFGTAQHF
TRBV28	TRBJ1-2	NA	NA	TGTGCCAGCAGTACTGGCCGCTCGGCGGACTATGGCTACACCTTC	CASSTGRSADYGYTF
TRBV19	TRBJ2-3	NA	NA	TGTGCCAGTAGTATCGGAGATACGCAGTATTTT	CASSIGDTQYF
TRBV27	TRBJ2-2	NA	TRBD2	TGTGCCAGCAGTTTGTTGGGAGGGAGATCTGTCGGGGAGCTGTTTTTT	CASSLLGGRSVGELFF
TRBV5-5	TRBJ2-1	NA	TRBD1	TGTGCCAGCAGCGGCGGGACAGGGGATGAGCAGTTCTTC	CASSGGTGDEQFF
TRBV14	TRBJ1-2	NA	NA	TGTGCCAGCAGCCAAGGACACAGGGCTCTGGTTGGCTACACCTTC	CASSQGHRALVGYTF
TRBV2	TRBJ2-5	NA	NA	TGTGCCAGCATGTCTCTGGGAAGACAGACCCAGTACTTC	CASMSLGRQTQYF
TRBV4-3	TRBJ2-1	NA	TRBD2	TGCGCCAGCAGCCAATCTAGCGGGAGCGGGGTCAGGTTCTTC	CASSQSSGSGVRFF
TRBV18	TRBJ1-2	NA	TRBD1	TGTGCCAGCTCGCCGAACAGGGGGGAGTATGGCTACACCTTC	CASSPNRGEYGYTF
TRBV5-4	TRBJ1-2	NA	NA	TGTGCCAGCAGCTTGGTCAGGGGCGGCTACACCTTC	CASSLVRGGYTF
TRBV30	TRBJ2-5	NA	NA	TGTGCCTGGGTCGGGAACCAAGAGACCCAGTACTTC	CAWVGNQETQYF
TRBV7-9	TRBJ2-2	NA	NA	TGTGCCAGCAGCTCGGGTACCGGGGAGCTGTTTTTT	CASSSGTGELFF